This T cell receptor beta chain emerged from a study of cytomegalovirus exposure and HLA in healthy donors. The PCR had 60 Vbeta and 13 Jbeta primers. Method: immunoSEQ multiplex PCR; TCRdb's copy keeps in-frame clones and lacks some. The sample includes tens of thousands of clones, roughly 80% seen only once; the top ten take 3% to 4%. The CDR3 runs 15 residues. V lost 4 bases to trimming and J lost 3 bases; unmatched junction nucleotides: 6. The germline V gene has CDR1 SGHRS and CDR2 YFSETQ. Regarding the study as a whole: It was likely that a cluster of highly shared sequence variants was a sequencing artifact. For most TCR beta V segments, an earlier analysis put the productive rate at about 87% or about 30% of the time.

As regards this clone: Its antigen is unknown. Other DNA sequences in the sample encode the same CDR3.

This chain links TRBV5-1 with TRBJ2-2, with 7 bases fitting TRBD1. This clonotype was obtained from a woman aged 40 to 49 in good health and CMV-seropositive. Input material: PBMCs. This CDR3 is CASSLWTGDTGELFF. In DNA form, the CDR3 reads TGCGCCAGCAGCCTGTGGACAGGAGACACCGGGGAGCTGTTTTTT.